A selection of T cell receptor beta chains follows, all from one sample in a study of control samples from healthy donors and cancer patients. Assay used: immunoSEQ multiplex PCR; TCRdb lists only in-frame clones, some missing. In the table there are 130,000 or so clones, nearly 90% of which are singletons. Material for sequencing was blood. These receptor sequences come from a man aged 45-60 years in good health. Both conserved end residues are part of each CDR3. D genes are given only for firm matches. Only part of the rows carry a size: once, few, many, or a class if the clone is expanded.

clone_size	j_call	v_call	d_call	cdr3_aa	cdr3_nt
few	TRBJ2-5	TRBV25-1	-	CASSGDSGETQYF	TGTGCCAGCAGCGGCGATTCTGGGGAGACCCAGTACTTC
-	TRBJ2-1	TRBV6-5	-	CASSYSVGGEQFF	TGTGCCAGCAGTTACTCGGTCGGGGGTGAGCAGTTCTTC
few	TRBJ1-6	TRBV5-1	-	CASSEGDGSPLHF	TGCGCCAGCAGTGAAGGGGATGGTTCACCCCTCCACTTT
-	TRBJ2-7	TRBV4-1	TRBD2	CASSHGAGAYEQYF	TGCGCCAGCAGCCACGGAGCGGGGGCTTACGAGCAGTACTTC
-	TRBJ2-1	TRBV11-1	TRBD2	CASSQALGAGGPEQFF	TGTGCCAGCAGCCAAGCTCTCGGAGCGGGGGGGCCTGAGCAGTTCTTC
-	TRBJ2-7	TRBV5-4	TRBD1	CASRDRVSSYEQYF	TGTGCCAGCAGGGACAGGGTTAGCTCCTACGAGCAGTACTTC
-	TRBJ1-4	TRBV29-1	-	CSVEKGGRGTNEKLFF	TGCAGCGTTGAAAAAGGGGGACGGGGGACTAATGAAAAACTGTTTTTT
-	TRBJ2-1	TRBV19	-	CASSIVVSTGTYNEQFF	TGTGCCAGTAGTATAGTTGTTTCGACAGGCACCTACAATGAGCAGTTCTTC
few	TRBJ2-1	TRBV11-2	TRBD1	CASSWGDRGHEQFF	TGTGCCAGCAGCTGGGGAGACAGGGGCCATGAGCAGTTCTTC
-	TRBJ2-5	TRBV7-2	TRBD1	CAGSTGQGAAGETQYF	TGTGCCGGCAGCACGGGACAGGGTGCGGCAGGCGAGACCCAGTACTTC
-	TRBJ1-5	TRBV27	TRBD1	CASSFKPGQGHQPQHF	TGTGCCAGCAGTTTCAAACCGGGACAGGGTCATCAGCCCCAGCATTTT
-	TRBJ2-3	TRBV28	TRBD1	CASSNRDRVDTQYF	TGTGCCAGCAGCAACCGGGACAGGGTAGATACGCAGTATTTT
-	TRBJ2-6	TRBV30	TRBD1	CARQGSGANVLTF	TGTGCCCGACAGGGTTCCGGGGCCAACGTCCTGACTTTC
-	TRBJ2-5	TRBV11-2	-	CASSLAGSGTQYF	TGTGCCAGCAGCTTAGCAGGGTCGGGGACCCAGTACTTC
-	TRBJ2-1	TRBV15	-	CATSRAQGFISYNEQFF	TGTGCCACCAGCAGAGCCCAGGGATTTATCTCCTACAATGAGCAGTTCTTC
-	TRBJ2-5	TRBV11-2	-	CASSLGTNTETQYF	TGTGCCAGCAGCTTAGGGACTAACACAGAGACCCAGTACTTC
-	TRBJ2-5	TRBV11-2	-	CASSGVVKETQYF	TGTGCCAGTTCGGGGGTAGTAAAAGAGACCCAGTACTTC
-	TRBJ2-7	TRBV15	-	CATSSFLAGAYEQYF	TGTGCCACCAGCAGTTTTTTAGCTGGAGCCTACGAGCAGTACTTC
-	TRBJ1-5	TRBV7-8	-	CASSLGGQTGSQPQHF	TGTGCCAGCAGCTTAGGGGGTCAAACCGGCTCTCAGCCCCAGCATTTT
-	TRBJ2-6	TRBV13	-	CASSPYWGANVLTF	TGTGCCAGCAGCCCCTACTGGGGGGCCAACGTCCTGACTTTC
-	TRBJ1-1	TRBV29-1	-	CSVAWGNTEAFF	TGCAGCGTTGCGTGGGGCAACACTGAAGCTTTCTTT
-	TRBJ1-1	TRBV6-5	-	CASSYRSTNTEAFF	TGTGCCAGCAGTTACCGCAGTACGAACACTGAAGCTTTCTTT
-	TRBJ2-2	TRBV4-1	-	CASSQVPQGYTGELFF	TGCGCCAGCAGCCAAGTACCCCAGGGGTACACCGGGGAGCTGTTTTTT
once	TRBJ2-5	TRBV7-6	TRBD2	CASSLGGLTARETQYF	TGTGCCAGCAGCTTAGGGGGACTAACGGCCCGGGAGACCCAGTACTTC
-	TRBJ2-5	TRBV5-1	-	CASSSQETQYF	TGCGCCAGCAGCTCGCAAGAGACCCAGTACTTC
few	TRBJ1-1	TRBV4-1	-	CASSQDFLSRASAGPINTEAFF	TGCGCCAGCAGCCAAGATTTTTTGTCGCGAGCCTCCGCGGGGCCGATCAACACTGAAGCTTTCTTT
-	TRBJ1-2	TRBV9	-	CASSVQTTANYGYTF	TGTGCCAGCAGCGTACAAACAACAGCTAACTATGGCTACACCTTC
-	TRBJ1-3	TRBV28	-	CASSLGSLVEDF	TGTGCCAGCAGTTTAGGGAGTCTGGTAGAAGATTTT
once	TRBJ2-3	TRBV10-1	-	CASSASRATDTQYF	TGCGCCAGCAGTGCTTCTAGGGCCACAGATACGCAGTATTTT
-	TRBJ1-2	TRBV5-1	-	CASSPQGDGYTF	TGCGCCAGCAGCCCGCAAGGGGATGGCTACACCTTC
-	TRBJ2-1	TRBV5-1	-	CASSLPRDTHNEQFF	TGCGCCAGCAGCTTGCCCCGGGACACCCACAATGAGCAGTTCTTC
-	TRBJ2-7	TRBV11-2	-	CASSLVSGDSYEQYF	TGTGCCAGCAGCTTAGTCTCGGGGGACTCATACGAGCAGTACTTC
-	TRBJ2-2	TRBV7-3	-	CASSINRDGTGELFF	TGTGCCAGCAGCATAAACAGGGACGGCACCGGGGAGCTGTTTTTT
-	TRBJ2-3	TRBV6-2/TRBV6-3	-	CASSQGWADTQYF	TGTGCCAGCAGCCAGGGGTGGGCAGATACGCAGTATTTT
-	TRBJ1-3	TRBV5-1	TRBD1	CASSIGTGRNTIYF	TGCGCCAGCAGCATCGGGACAGGGCGAAACACCATATATTTT
-	TRBJ2-5	TRBV5-1	-	CASSRGDLQETQYF	TGCGCCAGCAGCCGCGGGGACCTCCAAGAGACCCAGTACTTC
once	TRBJ2-3	TRBV7-8	-	CASSFLAQFTDTQYF	TGTGCCAGCAGCTTTCTCGCGCAATTCACAGATACGCAGTATTTT
-	TRBJ2-1	TRBV4-1	-	CASSQDFQSYNEQFF	TGCGCCAGCAGCCAAGACTTTCAGTCCTACAATGAGCAGTTCTTC
-	TRBJ2-6	TRBV7-9	-	CASTNSGANVLTF	TGTGCCAGCACCAACTCTGGGGCCAACGTCCTGACTTTC
few	TRBJ2-5	TRBV20-1	TRBD2	CSASQPSGRLETQYF	TGCAGTGCTAGTCAGCCTAGCGGGCGGTTAGAGACCCAGTACTTC
-	TRBJ1-1	TRBV5-5	-	CASIKTAAGVLNTEAFF	TGTGCCAGCATCAAAACGGCGGCAGGGGTATTGAACACTGAAGCTTTCTTT
-	TRBJ2-5	TRBV6-5	TRBD1	CASSQTGYQETQYF	TGTGCCAGCAGCCAGACAGGGTATCAAGAGACCCAGTACTTC
-	TRBJ2-3	TRBV2	-	CASSGGGGADTQYF	TGTGCCAGCAGCGGAGGGGGGGGAGCAGATACGCAGTATTTT
-	TRBJ1-2	TRBV25-1	TRBD1	CASSGTGYGYTF	TGTGCCAGCAGTGGGACAGGGTATGGCTACACCTTC